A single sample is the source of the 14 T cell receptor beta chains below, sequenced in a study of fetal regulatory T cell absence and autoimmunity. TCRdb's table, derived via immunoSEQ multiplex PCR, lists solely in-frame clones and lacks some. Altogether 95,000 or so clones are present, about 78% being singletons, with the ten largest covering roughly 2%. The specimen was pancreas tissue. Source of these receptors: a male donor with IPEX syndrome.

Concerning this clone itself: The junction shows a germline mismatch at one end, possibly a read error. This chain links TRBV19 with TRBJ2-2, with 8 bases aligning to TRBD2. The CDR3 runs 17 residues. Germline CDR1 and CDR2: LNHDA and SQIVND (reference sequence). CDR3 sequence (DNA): TGTGCCAGTAGTATAGGGAAAGCGGGAGTTACCACCAGGGAGCTGTTTTTT. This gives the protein CASSIGKAGVTTRELFF.

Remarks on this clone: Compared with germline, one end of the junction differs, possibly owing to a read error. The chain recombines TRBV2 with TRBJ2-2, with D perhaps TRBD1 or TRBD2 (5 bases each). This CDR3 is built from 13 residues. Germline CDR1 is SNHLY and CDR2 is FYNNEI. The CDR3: CASRDLGHRGAVF. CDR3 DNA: TGTGCCAGCAGGGACCTGGGGCACCGGGGAGCTGTTTTT.

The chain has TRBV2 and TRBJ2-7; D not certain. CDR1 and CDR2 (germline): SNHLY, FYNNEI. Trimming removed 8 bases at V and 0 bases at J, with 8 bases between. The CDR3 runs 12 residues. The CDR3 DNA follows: TGTGCCAGCGATGGGGTCTCCTACGAGCAGTACTTC. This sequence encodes CASDGVSYEQYF. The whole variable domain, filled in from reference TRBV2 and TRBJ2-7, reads EPEVTQTPSHQVTQMGQEVILRCVPISNHLYFYWYRQILGQKVEFLVSFYNNEISEKSEIFDDQFSVERPDGSNFTLKIRSTKLEDSAMYFCASDGVSYEQYFGPGTRLTVT.

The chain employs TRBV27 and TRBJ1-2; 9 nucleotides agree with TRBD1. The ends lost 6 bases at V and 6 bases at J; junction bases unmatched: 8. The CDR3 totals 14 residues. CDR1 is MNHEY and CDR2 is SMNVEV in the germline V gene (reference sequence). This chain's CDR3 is CASRITGGVHGYTF. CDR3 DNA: TGTGCCAGCAGGATCACAGGGGGCGTTCATGGCTACACCTTC.

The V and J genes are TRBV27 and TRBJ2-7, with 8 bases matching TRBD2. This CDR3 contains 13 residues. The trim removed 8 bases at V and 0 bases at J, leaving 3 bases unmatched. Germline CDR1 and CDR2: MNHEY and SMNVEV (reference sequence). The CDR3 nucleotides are TGTGCCAGCCGGGGGGGGTTCTCCTACGAGCAGTACTTC. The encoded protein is CASRGGFSYEQYF.

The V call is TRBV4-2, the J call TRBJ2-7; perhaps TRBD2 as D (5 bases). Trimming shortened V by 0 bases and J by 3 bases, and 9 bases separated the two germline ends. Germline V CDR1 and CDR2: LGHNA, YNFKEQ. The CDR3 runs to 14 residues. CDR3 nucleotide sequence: TGTGCCAGCAGCCAAGACCGACTATACTACGAGCAGTACTTC. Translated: CASSQDRLYYEQYF.

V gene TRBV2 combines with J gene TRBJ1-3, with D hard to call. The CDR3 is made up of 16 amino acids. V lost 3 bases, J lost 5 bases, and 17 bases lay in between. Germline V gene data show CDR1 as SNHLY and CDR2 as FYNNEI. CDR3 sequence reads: CASSEAHWSVRNTIYF. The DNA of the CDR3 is TGTGCCAGCAGTGAGGCCCATTGGTCAGTAAGAAACACCATATATTTT.

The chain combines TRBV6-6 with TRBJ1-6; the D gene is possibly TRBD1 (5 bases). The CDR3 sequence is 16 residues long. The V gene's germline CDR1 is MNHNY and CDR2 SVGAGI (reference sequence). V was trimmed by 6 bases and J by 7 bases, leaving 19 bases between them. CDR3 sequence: CASRPPGAGINSPLHF. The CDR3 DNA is TGTGCCAGCAGACCCCCTGGGGCAGGGATCAATTCACCCCTCCACTTT.

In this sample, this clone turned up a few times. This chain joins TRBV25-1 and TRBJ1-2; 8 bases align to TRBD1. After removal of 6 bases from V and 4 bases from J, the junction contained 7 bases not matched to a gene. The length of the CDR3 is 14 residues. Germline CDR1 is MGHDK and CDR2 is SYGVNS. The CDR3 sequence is CASRGGQGFYGYTF. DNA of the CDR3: TGTGCCAGCAGGGGAGGACAGGGTTTCTATGGCTACACCTTC.

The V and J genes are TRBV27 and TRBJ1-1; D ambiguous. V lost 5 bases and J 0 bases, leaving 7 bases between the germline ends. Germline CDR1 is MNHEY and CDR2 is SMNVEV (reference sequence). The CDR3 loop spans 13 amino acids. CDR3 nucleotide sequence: TGTGCCAGCAGTGGCGAGATGAACACTGAAGCTTTCTTT. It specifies CASSGEMNTEAFF.

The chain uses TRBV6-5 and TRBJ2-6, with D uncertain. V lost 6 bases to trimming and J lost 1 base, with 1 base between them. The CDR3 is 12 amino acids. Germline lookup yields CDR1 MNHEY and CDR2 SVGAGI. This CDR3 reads CASRSGANVLTF. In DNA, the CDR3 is TGTGCCAGCAGGTCTGGGGCCAACGTCCTGACTTTC.

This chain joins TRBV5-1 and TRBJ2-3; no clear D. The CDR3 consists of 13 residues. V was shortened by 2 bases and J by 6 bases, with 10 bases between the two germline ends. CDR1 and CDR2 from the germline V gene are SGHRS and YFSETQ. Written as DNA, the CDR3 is TGCGCCAGCAGCTTCCTGGGAACTGATACGCAGTATTTT. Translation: CASSFLGTDTQYF.

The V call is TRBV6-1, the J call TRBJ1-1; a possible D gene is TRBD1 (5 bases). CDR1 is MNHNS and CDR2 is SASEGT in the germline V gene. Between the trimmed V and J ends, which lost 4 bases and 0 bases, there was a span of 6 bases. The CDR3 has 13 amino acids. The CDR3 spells CASSGQLNTEAFF. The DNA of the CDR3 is TGTGCCAGCAGTGGACAGCTGAACACTGAAGCTTTCTTT.

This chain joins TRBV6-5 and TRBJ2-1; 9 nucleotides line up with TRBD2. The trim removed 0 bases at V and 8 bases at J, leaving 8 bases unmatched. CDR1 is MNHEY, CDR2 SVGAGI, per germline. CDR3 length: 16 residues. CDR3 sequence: CASSYSTSGRFDEQFF. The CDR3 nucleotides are TGTGCCAGCAGTTACTCGACCAGCGGGAGGTTCGATGAGCAGTTCTTC.